The sequence of this T cell receptor beta chain was determined in a study of blood T cells in healthy people across ages. Primers used in a second PCR of roughly 7 to 12 cycles were a sample-barcoded 5' primer and a J-beta primer mix. Every cDNA molecule bore a tag from a template-switch adaptor containing 12 random nucleotides. The study obtained at least 3 million CDR3-containing paired-end reads from every sample. Each CDR3 protein gets one entry after TCRdb re-called the 5' RACE reads with MiXCR. The sample has about 680,000 distinct CDR3 sequences; 45% to 50% are singletons. The CDR3 is 16 amino acids. V shed 1 base and J shed 4 bases, with 16 bases lying between them. CDR1 is LNHNV, CDR2 YYDKDF, per germline (reference sequence).

The TCR comes from a woman in her sixties or seventies in good health. The sequenced sample was blood. This chain links TRBV15 with TRBJ1-2; weak D call: TRBD1 (5 bases). The CDR3 sequence: CATSRVEDTWFYGYTF. CDR3 nucleotides: TGTGCCACCAGCAGAGTTGAGGACACCTGGTTCTATGGCTACACCTTC.